A selection of T cell receptor beta chains follows, all from one sample in a study of response to subunit inactivated influenza vaccine. TCRdb called the RT-PCR reads again in MiXCR, with one record for every CDR3 protein. The top ten clones hold 2.5% to 3% of a sample with some 540,000 distinct CDR3 sequences, roughly 23% of them seen once. This same sample was also part of a study on T cells expressing NK-cell markers.

This specimen was CD4+ T cells sorted from PBMCs, taken 11 to 12 days after vaccination. These receptors all stem from a man between 50 and 59 years old who received an inactivated influenza vaccine. Both conserved end residues are part of each CDR3. D genes are given only for firm matches. A row's size may be missing; if present it is once, few, many or a size class.

NA | TRBJ2-5 | few | TRBV28 | TGTGCCAGCAGCCCCGCAGACCGGGGGACCCAGTACTTC | CASSPADRGTQYF
NA | TRBJ2-5 | NA | TRBV12-3/TRBV12-4 | TGTGCCAGCAGTTTAAGGTTGGACAGTAAAAAGACCCAGTACTTC | CASSLRLDSKKTQYF
TRBD1 | TRBJ1-2 | NA | TRBV27 | TGTGCCAGCAGTTTATCGACAGGGCTGGGGGGCTACACCTTC | CASSLSTGLGGYTF
NA | TRBJ2-1 | NA | TRBV6-2/TRBV6-3 | TGTGCCAGCAGCCCCCCGGGGTGGGGTGAGCAGTTCTTC | CASSPPGWGEQFF
NA | TRBJ2-2 | NA | TRBV5-1 | TGCGCCAGCAGCTTGGAACTAGTCGACACCGGGGAGCTGTTTTTT | CASSLELVDTGELFF
NA | TRBJ2-2 | NA | TRBV5-1 | TGCGCCAGCAGCTTGGAACCCCGCGCTCCCGGGGAGCTGTTTTTT | CASSLEPRAPGELFF
TRBD2 | TRBJ2-3 | NA | TRBV20-1 | TGCAGTGCTAGGACCGGACTAGCGGGGGACACAGATACGCAGTATTTT | CSARTGLAGDTDTQYF
NA | TRBJ2-1 | few | TRBV20-1 | TGCAGTGCTAGAGCCCCGGAGGAGGGAGATGAGCAGTTCTTC | CSARAPEEGDEQFF
TRBD1 | TRBJ2-7 | NA | TRBV12-3/TRBV12-4 | TGTGCCAGCACTTCCTTTGTGGACAGGGGGACCGAGCAGTACTTC | CASTSFVDRGTEQYF
TRBD2 | TRBJ2-5 | NA | TRBV7-2 | TGTGCCAGCAGCTTGTATGGAGCGGGGTCAGAGACCCAGTACTTC | CASSLYGAGSETQYF
TRBD1 | TRBJ2-3 | NA | TRBV29-1 | TGCAGCGTTTGGGCCCGGGACAGGGCCACAGATACGCAGTATTTT | CSVWARDRATDTQYF
TRBD2 | TRBJ2-1 | many | TRBV7-2 | TGTGCCAGCACGGGAGGCTCCTACAATGAGCAGTTCTTC | CASTGGSYNEQFF
TRBD2 | TRBJ2-1 | few | TRBV4-2 | TGTGCCAGCAGCCAAAGTGAGCTAGCGGGGGGTTACAATGAGCAGTTCTTC | CASSQSELAGGYNEQFF
NA | TRBJ1-3 | few | TRBV5-1 | TGCGCCAGCAGCTTGGCGCCAACTGGAAACACCATATATTTT | CASSLAPTGNTIYF
NA | TRBJ2-3 | few | TRBV7-3 | TGTGCCAGCAGCTTATCTAGCCGGATCACAGATACGCAGTATTTT | CASSLSSRITDTQYF
TRBD1 | TRBJ2-1 | NA | TRBV10-3 | TGTGCCATCAGTGGGGGACAGGGCATTCAATACAATGAGCAGTTCTTC | CAISGGQGIQYNEQFF
NA | TRBJ2-1 | few | TRBV5-1 | TGCGCCAGCAGCCCCCTAGCGACCAACAGGAATGAGCAGTTCTTC | CASSPLATNRNEQFF
TRBD1 | TRBJ2-2 | few | TRBV7-8 | TGTGCCAGCAGCTTAGCGTACAGGGGGCGCGCCGGGGAGCTGTTTTTT | CASSLAYRGRAGELFF
NA | TRBJ2-1 | few | TRBV7-6 | TGTGCCAGCAGCCTGGAAGGGGTTAGCTTCTACAATGAGCAGTTCTTC | CASSLEGVSFYNEQFF
NA | TRBJ2-7 | few | TRBV11-2 | TGTGCCAGCAGCTTTGGGGTCCTCGAGCAGTACTTC | CASSFGVLEQYF
TRBD1 | TRBJ2-5 | NA | TRBV7-2 | TGTGCCAGTGTAACCGGGACAGGGGAAGAGACCCAGTACTTC | CASVTGTGEETQYF
NA | TRBJ1-1 | few | TRBV14 | TGTGCCAGCAGCCATACCAGGCAGACTGAAGCTTTCTTT | CASSHTRQTEAFF
TRBD2 | TRBJ2-3 | NA | TRBV30 | TGTGCCTGGACCACTAGCGCAGATACGCAGTATTTT | CAWTTSADTQYF
TRBD2 | TRBJ2-7 | few | TRBV28 | TGTGCCAGCACCCCTGGAGCTAGCGGGGCCTACGAGCAGTACTTC | CASTPGASGAYEQYF
NA | TRBJ2-1 | NA | TRBV7-9 | TGTGCCAGCAGCGGTGACGTACGGCCGTTCTTC | CASSGDVRPFF
NA | TRBJ2-7 | many | TRBV5-6 | TGTGCCAGCAGCTTGGGCGGGGCGAACTACGAGCAGTACTTC | CASSLGGANYEQYF